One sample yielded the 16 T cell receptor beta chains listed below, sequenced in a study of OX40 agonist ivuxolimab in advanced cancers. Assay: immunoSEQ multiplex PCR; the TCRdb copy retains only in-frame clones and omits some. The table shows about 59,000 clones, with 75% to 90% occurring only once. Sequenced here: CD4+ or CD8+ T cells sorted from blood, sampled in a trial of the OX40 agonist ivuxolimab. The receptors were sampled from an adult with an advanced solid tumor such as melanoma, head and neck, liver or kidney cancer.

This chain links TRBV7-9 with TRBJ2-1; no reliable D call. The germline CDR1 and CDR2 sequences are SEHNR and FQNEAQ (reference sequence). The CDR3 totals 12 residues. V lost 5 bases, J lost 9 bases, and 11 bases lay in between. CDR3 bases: TGTGCCAGCAGCCCAAGACTCGGTGAGCAGTTCTTC. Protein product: CASSPRLGEQFF.

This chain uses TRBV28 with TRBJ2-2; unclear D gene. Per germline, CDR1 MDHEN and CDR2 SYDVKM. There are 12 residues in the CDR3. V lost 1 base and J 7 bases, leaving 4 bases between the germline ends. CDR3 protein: CASSLSVGELFF. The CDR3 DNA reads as TGTGCCAGCAGTTTATCTGTCGGGGAGCTGTTTTTT.

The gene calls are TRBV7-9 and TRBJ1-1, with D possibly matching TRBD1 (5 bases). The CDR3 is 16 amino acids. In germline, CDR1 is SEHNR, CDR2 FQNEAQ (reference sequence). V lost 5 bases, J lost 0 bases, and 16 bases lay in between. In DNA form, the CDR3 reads TGTGCCAGCAGCCCTCGGACAAATCTCATGAACACTGAAGCTTTCTTT. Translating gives CASSPRTNLMNTEAFF.

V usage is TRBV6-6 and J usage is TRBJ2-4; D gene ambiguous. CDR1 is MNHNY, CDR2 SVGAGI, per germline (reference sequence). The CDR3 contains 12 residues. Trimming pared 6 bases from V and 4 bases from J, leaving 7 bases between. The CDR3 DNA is TGTGCCAGCAGCGGTGGTAAAAACATTCAGTACTTC. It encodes CASSGGKNIQYF.

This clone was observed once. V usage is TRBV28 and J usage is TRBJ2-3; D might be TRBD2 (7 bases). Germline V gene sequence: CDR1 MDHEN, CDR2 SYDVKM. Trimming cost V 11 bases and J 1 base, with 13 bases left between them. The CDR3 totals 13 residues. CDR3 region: CAGRDIRTDTQYF. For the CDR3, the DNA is TGTGCCGGGAGGGACATACGCACAGATACGCAGTATTTT.

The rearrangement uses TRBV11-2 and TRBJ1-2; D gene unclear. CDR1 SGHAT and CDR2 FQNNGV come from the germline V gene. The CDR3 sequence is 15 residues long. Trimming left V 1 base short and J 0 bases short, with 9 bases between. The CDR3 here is CASSLGLRSNYGYTF. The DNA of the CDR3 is TGTGCCAGCAGCTTAGGGTTGAGATCTAACTATGGCTACACCTTC. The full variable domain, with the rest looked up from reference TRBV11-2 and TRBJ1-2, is EAGVAQSPRYKIIEKRQSVAFWCNPISGHATLYWYQQILGQGPKLLIQFQNNGVVDDSQLPKDRFSAERLKGVDSTLKIQPAKLEDSAVYLCASSLGLRSNYGYTFGSGTRLTVV.

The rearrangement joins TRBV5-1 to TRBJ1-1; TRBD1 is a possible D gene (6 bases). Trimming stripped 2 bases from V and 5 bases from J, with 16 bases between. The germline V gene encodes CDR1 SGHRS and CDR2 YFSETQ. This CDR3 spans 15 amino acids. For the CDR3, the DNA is TGCGCCAGCAGCTTACTTACAGGGTTGAGGACTGAAGCTTTCTTT. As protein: CASSLLTGLRTEAFF.

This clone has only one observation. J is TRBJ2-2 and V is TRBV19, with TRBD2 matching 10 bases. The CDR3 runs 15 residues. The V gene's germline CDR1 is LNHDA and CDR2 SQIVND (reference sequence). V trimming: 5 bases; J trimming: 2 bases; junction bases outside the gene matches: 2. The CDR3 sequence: CASSWTSGNTGELFF. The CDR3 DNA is TGTGCCAGTAGTTGGACTAGCGGAAACACCGGGGAGCTGTTTTTT.

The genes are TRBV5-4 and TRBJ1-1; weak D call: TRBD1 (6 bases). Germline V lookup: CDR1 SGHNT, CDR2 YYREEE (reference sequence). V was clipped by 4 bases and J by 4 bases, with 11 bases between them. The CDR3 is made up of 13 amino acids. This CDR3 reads CASSGQLFTEAFF. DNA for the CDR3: TGTGCCAGCAGCGGACAGCTCTTCACTGAAGCTTTCTTT.

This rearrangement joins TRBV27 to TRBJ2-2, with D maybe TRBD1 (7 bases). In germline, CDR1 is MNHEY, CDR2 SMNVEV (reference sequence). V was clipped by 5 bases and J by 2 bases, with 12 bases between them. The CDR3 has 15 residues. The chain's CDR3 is CASSRRGPNTGELFF. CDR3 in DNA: TGTGCCAGCAGTAGGAGGGGGCCTAACACCGGGGAGCTGTTTTTT.

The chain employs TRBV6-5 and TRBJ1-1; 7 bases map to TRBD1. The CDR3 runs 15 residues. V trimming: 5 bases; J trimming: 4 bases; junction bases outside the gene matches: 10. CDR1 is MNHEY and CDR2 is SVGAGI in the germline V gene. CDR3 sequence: CASSPPRAGGTEAFF. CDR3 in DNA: TGTGCCAGCAGTCCACCGCGGGCAGGGGGCACTGAAGCTTTCTTT.

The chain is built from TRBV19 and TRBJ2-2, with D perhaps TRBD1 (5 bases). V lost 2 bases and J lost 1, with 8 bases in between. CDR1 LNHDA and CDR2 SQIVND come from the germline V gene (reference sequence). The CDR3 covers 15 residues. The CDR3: CASSIYTGNTGELFF. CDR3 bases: TGTGCCAGTAGTATATACACAGGGAACACCGGGGAGCTGTTTTTT.

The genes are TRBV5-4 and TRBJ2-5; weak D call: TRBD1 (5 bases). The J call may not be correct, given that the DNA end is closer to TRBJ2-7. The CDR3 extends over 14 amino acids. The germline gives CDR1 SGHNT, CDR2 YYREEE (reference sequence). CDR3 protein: CASSLLGQTYEQYF. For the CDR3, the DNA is TGTGCCAGCAGCTTGTTGGGGCAGACCTACGAGCAGTACTTC.

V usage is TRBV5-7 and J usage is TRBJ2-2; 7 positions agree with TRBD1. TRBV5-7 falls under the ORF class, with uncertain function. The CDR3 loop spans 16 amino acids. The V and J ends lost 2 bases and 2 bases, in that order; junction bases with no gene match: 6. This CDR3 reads CASSLPGQKNTGELFF. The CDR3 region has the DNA TGTGCCAGCAGCTTACCGGGACAGAAAAACACCGGGGAGCTGTTTTTT.

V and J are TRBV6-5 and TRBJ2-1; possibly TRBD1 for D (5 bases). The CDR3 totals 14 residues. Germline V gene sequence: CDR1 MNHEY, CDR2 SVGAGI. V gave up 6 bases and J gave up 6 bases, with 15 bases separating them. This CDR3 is CASRPGNPLNEQFF. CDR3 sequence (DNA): TGTGCCAGCAGGCCAGGGAACCCACTCAATGAGCAGTTCTTC.

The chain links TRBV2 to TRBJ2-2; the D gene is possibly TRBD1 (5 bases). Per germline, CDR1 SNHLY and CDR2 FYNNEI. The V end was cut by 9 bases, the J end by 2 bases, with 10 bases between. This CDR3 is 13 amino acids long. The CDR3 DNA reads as TGTGCCAGTACAGGATTAAACACCGGGGAGCTGTTTTTT. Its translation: CASTGLNTGELFF.